Detailed here is one TCR beta chain. The antigen is unknown. This sample is part of a study of shared clonotypes between healthy human individuals. Study context: Three CD4 naive, three CD4 memory, two CD8 naive and one CD8 memory plate were used per donor. Study-wide points: Among donors, the sharing of clonotypes was expected to be influenced by sequencing depth. Apart from blood, nothing was sampled; tissue repertoires likely differ.

Authors' data handling: Filtering differed, since immunoSEQ gave only junction sequences and no quality scores. Data came from immunoSEQ multiplex PCR; TCRdb stores just in-frame clones and leaves some out. The V and J calls and clone size were taken over from that table, and D and trimming were inferred from the DNA. The sample consists of about 820,000 clones, around 92% of them appearing once. This CDR3 comprises 16 residues. Germline CDR1 and CDR2: SEHNR and FQNEAQ (reference sequence). Trimming cost V 2 bases and J 6 bases; bases outside gene matches: 5. Naive-designated CD8 cells lacked CD45RO, were positively enriched for CCR7, and omitted terminally differentiated effector memory CD45RA+ cells.

The sequenced sample consisted of naive CD8+ T cells sorted from blood. The chain links TRBV7-9 to TRBJ2-4; 12 positions agree with TRBD1. The sequence derives from a man aged 25-45 years in good health. The CDR3 spells CASSLMGQGASNIQYF. CDR3 nucleotide sequence: TGTGCCAGCAGCTTAATGGGACAGGGGGCTTCAAACATTCAGTACTTC. The full variable domain, with the rest looked up from reference TRBV7-9 and TRBJ2-4, is DTGVSQNPRHKITKRGQNVTFRCDPISEHNRLYWYRQTLGQGPEFLTYFQNEAQLEKSRLLSDRFSAERPKGSFSTLEIQRTEQGDSAMYLCASSLMGQGASNIQYFGAGTRLSVL.